This T cell receptor beta chain was captured in a study of T cell changes during pregnancy in multiple sclerosis. Clones were read by immunoSEQ multiplex PCR, and TCRdb kept only the in-frame ones, dropping some. The table has 95,000 to 110,000 clones, roughly 92% seen once. Germline V gene sequence: CDR1 GTSNPN, CDR2 SVGIG (reference sequence). After removal of 2 bases from V and 7 bases from J, the junction contained 7 bases not matched to a gene. The CDR3 length is 14 residues. This sequence originates from a female donor in good health, enrolled as a control in a pregnancy study. The chain uses TRBV30 and TRBJ1-5; 8 bases agree with TRBD1. The specimen was peripheral blood, collected in the third trimester of pregnancy. The CDR3 DNA sequence: TGTGCCTGGAGTTACGACAGGGGAGGCCAGCCCCAGCATTTT. This translates into CAWSYDRGGQPQHF.